What follows describes a single T cell receptor (beta chain). Per germline, CDR1 DFQATT and CDR2 SNEGSKA (reference sequence). The CDR3 runs 17 residues. V lost 1 base to trimming and J lost 9 bases; unmatched junction nucleotides: 13. This sample is part of a study of regulatory T cells in long-lasting Graves disease. Combining iRepertoire HTBI primers with Arm-PCR of CDR3 regions, the authors built TCR beta libraries. TCRdb re-called the multiplex PCR reads with MiXCR, one entry per CDR3 protein. The data contain a few hundred thousand distinct CDR3 sequences, roughly a fifth of them singletons. Time point given: newly diagnosed GD, antithyroid drugs for less than 3 months. PBMC RNA served as the TCR library source. Another study also made use of these data, one on T cells in Graves' hyperthyroidism and ophthalmopathy.

The sequencing here drew on peripheral blood mononuclear cells (PBMCs), taken at new diagnosis, from a patient treated with antithyroid drugs. The sequence was obtained from a woman in her thirties with Graves disease. V gene TRBV20-1 combines with J gene TRBJ2-1, with 12 positions matching TRBD1. CDR3 nucleotide sequence: TGCAGTGCTAGAGCTAGATACTTGGGACAGGGGGCTGTTGAGCAGTTCTTC. It yields the protein CSARARYLGQGAVEQFF.